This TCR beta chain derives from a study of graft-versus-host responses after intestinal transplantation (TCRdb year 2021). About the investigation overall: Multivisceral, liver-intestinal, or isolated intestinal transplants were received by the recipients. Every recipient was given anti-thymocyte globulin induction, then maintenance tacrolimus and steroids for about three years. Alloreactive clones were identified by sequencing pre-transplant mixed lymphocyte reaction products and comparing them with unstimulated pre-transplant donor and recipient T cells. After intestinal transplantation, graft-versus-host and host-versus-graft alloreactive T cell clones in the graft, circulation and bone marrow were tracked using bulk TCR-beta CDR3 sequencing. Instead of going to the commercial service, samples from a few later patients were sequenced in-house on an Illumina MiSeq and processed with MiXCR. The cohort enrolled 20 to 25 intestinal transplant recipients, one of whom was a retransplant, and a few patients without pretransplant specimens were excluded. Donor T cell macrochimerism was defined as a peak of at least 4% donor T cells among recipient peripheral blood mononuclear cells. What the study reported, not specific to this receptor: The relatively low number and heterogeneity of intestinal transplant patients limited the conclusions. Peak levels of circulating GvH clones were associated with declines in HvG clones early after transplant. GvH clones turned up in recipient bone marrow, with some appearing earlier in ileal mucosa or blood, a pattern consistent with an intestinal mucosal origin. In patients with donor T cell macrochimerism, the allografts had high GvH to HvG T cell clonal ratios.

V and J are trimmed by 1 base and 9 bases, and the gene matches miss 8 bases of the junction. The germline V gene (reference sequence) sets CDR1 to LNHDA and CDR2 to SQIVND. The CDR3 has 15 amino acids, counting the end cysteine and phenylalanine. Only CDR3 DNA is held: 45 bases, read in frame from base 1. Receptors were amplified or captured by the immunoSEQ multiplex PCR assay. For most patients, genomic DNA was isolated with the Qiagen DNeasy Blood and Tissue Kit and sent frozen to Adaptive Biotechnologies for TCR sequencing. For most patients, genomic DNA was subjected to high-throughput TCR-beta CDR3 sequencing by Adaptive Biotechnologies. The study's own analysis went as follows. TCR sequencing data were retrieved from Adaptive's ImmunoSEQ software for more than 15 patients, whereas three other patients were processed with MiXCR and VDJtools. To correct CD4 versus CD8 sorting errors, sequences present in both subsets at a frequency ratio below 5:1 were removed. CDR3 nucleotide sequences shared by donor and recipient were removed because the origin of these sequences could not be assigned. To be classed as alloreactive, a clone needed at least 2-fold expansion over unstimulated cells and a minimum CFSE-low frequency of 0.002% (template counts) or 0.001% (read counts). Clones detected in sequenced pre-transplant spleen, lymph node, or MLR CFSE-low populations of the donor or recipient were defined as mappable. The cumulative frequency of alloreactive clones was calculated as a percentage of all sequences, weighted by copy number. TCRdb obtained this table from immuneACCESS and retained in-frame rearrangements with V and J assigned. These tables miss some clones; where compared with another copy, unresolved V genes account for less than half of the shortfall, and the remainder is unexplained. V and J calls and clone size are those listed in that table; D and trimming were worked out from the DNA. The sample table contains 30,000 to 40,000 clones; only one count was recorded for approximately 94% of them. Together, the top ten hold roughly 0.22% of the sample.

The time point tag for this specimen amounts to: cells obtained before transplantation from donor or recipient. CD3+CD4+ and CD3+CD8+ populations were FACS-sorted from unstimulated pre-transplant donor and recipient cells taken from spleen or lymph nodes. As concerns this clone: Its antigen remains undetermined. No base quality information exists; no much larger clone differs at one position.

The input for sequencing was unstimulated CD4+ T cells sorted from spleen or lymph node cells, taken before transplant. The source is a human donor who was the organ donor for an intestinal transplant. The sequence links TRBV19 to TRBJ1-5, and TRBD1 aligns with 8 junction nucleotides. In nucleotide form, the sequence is TGTGCCAGTAGTATAGCAGGGGGCATCTTTCGGCCCCAGCATTTT. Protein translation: CASSIAGGIFRPQHF.